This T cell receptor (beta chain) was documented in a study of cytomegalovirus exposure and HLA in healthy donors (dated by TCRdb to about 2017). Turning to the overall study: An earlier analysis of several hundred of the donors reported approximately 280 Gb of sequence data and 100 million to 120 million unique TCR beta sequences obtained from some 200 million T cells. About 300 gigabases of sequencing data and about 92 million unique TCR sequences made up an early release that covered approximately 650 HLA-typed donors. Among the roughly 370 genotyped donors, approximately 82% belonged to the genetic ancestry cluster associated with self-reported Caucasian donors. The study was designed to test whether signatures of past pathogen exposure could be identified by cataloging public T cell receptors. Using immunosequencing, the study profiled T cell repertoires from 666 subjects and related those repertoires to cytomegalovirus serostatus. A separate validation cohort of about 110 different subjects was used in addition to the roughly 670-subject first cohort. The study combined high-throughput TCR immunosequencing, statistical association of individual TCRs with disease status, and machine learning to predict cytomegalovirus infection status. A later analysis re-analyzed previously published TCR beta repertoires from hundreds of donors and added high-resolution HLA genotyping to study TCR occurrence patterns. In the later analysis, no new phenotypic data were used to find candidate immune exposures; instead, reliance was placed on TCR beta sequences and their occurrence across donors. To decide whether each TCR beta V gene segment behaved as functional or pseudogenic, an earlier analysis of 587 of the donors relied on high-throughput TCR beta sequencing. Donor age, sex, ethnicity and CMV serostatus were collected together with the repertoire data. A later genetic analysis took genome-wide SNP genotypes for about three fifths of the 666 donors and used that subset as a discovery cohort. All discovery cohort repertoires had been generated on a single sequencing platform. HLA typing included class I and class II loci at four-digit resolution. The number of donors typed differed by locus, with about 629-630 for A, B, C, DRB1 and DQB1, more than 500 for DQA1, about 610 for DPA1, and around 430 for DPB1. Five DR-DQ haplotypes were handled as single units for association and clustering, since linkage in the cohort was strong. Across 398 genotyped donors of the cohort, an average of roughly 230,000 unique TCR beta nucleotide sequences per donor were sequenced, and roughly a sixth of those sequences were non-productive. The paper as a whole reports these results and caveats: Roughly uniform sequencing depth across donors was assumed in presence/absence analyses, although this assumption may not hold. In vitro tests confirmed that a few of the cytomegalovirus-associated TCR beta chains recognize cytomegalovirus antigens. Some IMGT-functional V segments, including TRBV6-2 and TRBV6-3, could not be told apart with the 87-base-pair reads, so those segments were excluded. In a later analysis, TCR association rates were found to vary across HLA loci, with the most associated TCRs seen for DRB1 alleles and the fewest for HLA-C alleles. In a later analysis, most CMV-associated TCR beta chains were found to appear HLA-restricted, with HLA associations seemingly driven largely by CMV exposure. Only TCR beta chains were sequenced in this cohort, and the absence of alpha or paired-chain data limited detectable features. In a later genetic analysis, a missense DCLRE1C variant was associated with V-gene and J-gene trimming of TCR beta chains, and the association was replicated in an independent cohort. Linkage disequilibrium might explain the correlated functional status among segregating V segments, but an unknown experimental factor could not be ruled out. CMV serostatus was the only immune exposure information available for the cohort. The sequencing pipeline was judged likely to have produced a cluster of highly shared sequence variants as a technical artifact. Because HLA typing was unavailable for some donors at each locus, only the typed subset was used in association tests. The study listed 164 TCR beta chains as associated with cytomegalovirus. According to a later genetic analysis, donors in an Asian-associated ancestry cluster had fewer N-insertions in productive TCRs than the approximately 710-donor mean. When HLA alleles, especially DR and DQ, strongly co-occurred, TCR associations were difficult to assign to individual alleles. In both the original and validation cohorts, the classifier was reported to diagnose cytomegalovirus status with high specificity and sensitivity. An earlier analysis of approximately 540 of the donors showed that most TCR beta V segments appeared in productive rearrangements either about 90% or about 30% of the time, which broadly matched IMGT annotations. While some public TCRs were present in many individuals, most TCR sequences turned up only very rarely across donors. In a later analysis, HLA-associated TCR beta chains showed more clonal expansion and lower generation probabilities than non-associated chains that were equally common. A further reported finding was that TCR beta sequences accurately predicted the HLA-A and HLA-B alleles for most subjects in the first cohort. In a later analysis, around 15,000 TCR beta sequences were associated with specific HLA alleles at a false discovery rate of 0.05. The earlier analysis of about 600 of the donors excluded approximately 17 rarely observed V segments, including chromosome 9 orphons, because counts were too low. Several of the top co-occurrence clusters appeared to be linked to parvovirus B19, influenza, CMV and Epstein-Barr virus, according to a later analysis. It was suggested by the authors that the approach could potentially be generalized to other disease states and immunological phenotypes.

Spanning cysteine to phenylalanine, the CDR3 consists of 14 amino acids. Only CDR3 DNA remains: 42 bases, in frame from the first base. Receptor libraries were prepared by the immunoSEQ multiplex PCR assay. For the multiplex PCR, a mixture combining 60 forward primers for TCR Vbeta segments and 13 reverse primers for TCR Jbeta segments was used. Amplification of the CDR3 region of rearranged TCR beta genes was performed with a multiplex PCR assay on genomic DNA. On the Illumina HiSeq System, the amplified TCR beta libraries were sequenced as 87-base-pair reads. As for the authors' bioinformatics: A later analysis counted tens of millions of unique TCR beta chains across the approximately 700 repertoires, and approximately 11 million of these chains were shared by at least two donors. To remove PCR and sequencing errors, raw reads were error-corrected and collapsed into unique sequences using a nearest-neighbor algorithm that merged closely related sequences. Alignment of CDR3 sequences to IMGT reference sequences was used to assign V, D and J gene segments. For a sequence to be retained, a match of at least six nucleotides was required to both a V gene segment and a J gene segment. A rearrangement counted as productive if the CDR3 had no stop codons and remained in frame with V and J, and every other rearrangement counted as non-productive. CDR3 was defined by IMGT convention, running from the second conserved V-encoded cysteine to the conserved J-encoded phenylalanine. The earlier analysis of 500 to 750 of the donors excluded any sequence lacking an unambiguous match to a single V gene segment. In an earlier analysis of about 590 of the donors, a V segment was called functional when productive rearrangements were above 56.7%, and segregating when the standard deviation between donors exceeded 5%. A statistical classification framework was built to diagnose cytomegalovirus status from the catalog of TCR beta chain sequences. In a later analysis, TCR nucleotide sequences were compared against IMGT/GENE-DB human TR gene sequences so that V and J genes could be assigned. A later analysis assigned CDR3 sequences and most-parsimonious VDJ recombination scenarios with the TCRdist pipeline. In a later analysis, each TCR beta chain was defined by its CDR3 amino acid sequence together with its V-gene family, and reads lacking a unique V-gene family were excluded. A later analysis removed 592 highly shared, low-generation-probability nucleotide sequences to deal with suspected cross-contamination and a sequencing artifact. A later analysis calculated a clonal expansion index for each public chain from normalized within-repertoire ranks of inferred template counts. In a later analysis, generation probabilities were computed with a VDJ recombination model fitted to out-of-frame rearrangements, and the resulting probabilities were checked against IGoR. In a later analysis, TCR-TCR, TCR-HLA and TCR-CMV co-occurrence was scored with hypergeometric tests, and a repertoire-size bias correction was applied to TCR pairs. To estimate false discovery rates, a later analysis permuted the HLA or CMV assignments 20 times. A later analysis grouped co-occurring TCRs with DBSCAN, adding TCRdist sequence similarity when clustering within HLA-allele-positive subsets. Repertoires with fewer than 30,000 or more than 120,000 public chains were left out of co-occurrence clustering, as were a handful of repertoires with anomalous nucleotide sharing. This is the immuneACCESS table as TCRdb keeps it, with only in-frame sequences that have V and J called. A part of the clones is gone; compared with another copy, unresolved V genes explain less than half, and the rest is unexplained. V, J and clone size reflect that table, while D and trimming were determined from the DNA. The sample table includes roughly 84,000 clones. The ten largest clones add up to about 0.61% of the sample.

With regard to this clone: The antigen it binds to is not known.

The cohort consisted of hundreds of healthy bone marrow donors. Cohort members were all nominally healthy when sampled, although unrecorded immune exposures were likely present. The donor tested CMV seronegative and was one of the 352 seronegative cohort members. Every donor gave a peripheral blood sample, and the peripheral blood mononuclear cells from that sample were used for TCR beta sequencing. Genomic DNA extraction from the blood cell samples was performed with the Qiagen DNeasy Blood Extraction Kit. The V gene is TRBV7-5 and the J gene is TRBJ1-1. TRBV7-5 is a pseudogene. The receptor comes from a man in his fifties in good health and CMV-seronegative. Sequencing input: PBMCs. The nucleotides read TGTGCCAGAAGCGCAGGACGGGAGAACACTGAAGCTTTCTTT. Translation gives CARSAGRENTEAFF.